Given below is one TCR beta chain in context. This CDR3 contains 15 residues. In germline, CDR1 is KGHSH, CDR2 LQKENI. The junction had 3 bases not matched to a gene; V was cut back by 2 bases and J by 4 bases. For TCRbeta, the library was prepared with unique molecular identifiers. TCRdb re-called the PCR reads through MiXCR, storing one row per CDR3 protein. The sample holds 250,000 to 350,000 distinct CDR3 sequences; 9.5% to 10% are singletons and the top ten take around 9.1%. This entry comes from a study of T-cell reconstitution after alpha-beta-depleted transplantation in children. The chain employs TRBV18 and TRBJ2-2; TRBD2 agrees at 8 bases. This TCR came from a human donor who donated a stem cell graft to a child with SCID. The source was PBMCs from the stem cell graft donor, collected from the stem cell graft. The CDR3 sequence is CASSPIAGSTGELFF. Here the CDR3 DNA reads TGTGCCAGCTCACCAATAGCGGGGAGCACCGGGGAGCTGTTTTTT. Drawing the rest from reference TRBV18 and TRBJ2-2, the complete variable domain is NAGVMQNPRHLVRRRGQEARLRCSPMKGHSHVYWYRQLPEEGLKFMVYLQKENIIDESGMPKERFSAEFPKEGPSILRIQQVVRGDSAAYFCASSPIAGSTGELFFGEGSRLTVL.